Listed here is a single TCR beta chain. Method: immunoSEQ multiplex PCR; TCRdb's copy keeps in-frame clones and lacks some. This repertoire shows fewer than 200,000 clones, roughly 92% found once; its top ten account for 1.3% to 1.5%. The data are from a study of control samples from healthy donors and cancer patients. The V and J ends lost 4 bases and 1 base, in that order; junction bases with no gene match: 14. Germline assignment: CDR1 SGHRS and CDR2 YFSETQ. The CDR3 length is 19 residues. The sequencing sample was made of blood. The gene calls are TRBV5-1 and TRBJ2-5; 12 bases agree with TRBD2. The TCR was taken from a man aged 30 to 45 in good health. The CDR3 DNA follows: TGCGCCAGCAGCCCCGGGACTAGCGGGCAGGGGGGATTCCAAGAGACCCAGTACTTC. Amino acids: CASSPGTSGQGGFQETQYF.